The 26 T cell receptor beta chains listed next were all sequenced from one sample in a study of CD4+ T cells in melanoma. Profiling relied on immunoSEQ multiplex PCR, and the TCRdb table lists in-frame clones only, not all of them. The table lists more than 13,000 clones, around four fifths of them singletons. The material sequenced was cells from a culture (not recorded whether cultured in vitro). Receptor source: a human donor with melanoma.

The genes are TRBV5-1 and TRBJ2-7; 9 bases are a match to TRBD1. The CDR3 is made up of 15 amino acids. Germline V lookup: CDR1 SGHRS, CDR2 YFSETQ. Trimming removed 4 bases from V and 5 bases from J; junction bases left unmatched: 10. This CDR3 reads CASSLTGQGVHEQYF. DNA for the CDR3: TGCGCCAGCAGCCTAACGGGACAGGGTGTCCACGAGCAGTACTTC.

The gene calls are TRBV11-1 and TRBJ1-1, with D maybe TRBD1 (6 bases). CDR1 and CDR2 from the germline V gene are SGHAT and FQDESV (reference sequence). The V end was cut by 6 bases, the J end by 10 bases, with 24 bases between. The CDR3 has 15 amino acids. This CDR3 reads CASSSKGGGLVPAFF. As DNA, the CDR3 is TGTGCCAGCAGTTCCAAGGGGGGTGGCCTGGTACCAGCTTTCTTT.

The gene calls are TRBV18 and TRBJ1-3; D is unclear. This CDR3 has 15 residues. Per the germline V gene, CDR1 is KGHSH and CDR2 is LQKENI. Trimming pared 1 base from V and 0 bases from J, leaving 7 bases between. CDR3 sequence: CASSPLPSSGNTIYF. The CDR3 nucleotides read TGTGCCAGCTCACCACTCCCGAGCTCTGGAAACACCATATATTTT.

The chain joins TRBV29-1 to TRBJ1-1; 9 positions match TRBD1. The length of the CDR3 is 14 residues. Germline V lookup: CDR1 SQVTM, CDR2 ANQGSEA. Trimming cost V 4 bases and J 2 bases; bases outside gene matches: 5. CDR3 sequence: CSVGMTGGNTEAFF. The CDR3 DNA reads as TGCAGCGTTGGGATGACAGGGGGAAACACTGAAGCTTTCTTT.

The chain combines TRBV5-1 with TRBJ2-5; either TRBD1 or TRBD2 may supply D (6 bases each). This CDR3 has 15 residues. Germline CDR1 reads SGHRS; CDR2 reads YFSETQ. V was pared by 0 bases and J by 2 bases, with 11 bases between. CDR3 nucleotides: TGCGCCAGCAGCTTGGCTAGGGGGGTGCAAGAGACCCAGTACTTC. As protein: CASSLARGVQETQYF.

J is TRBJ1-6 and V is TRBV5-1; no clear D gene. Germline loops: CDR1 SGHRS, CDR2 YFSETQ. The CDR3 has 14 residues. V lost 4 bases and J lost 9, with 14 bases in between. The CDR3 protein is CASSQDNNGSPLHF. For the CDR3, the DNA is TGCGCCAGCAGCCAAGACAATAATGGTTCACCCCTCCACTTT.

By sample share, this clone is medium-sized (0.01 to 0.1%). Written as DNA, the CDR3 is TGCAGCGTTGGAAAAACAGGGGACACCGGGGAGCTGTTTTTT. Amino acids: CSVGKTGDTGELFF. V usage is TRBV29-1 and J usage is TRBJ2-2, with 7 bases matching TRBD1. Germline CDR1 reads SQVTM; CDR2 reads ANQGSEA. The junction had 5 bases not matched to a gene; V was cut back by 4 bases and J by 3 bases. The CDR3 runs 14 residues.

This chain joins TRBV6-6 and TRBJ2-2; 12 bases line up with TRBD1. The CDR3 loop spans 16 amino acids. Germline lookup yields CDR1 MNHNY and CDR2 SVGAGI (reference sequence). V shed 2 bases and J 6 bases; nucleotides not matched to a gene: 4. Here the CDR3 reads CASSYGTGGGPGELFF. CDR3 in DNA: TGTGCCAGCAGTTACGGGACAGGGGGCGGTCCCGGGGAGCTGTTTTTT.

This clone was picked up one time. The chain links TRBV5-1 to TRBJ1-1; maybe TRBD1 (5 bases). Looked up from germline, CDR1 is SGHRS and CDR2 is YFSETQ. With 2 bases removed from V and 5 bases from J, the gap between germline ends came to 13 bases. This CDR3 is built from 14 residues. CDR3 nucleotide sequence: TGCGCCAGCAGCTTTCAGGGTACTGTTACTGAAGCTTTCTTT. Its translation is CASSFQGTVTEAFF.

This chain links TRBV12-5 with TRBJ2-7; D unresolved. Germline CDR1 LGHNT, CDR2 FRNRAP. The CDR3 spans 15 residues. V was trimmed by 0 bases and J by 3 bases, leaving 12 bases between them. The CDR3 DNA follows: TGTGCTAGTGGTTTGGTACGGCGGCCGCGCTACGAGCAGTACTTC. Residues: CASGLVRRPRYEQYF.

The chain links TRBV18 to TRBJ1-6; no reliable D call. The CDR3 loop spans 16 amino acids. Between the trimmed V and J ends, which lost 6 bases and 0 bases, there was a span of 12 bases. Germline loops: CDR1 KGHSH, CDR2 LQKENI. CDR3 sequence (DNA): TGTGCCAGCTCCCCAGAAATAAGCTCCTATAATTCACCCCTCCACTTT. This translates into CASSPEISSYNSPLHF.

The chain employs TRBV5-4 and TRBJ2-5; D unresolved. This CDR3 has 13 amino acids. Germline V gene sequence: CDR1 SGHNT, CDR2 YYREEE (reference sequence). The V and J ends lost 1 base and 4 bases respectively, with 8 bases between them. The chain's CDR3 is CASSLPGRETQYF. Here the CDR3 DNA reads TGTGCCAGCAGCTTGCCAGGTAGAGAGACCCAGTACTTC.

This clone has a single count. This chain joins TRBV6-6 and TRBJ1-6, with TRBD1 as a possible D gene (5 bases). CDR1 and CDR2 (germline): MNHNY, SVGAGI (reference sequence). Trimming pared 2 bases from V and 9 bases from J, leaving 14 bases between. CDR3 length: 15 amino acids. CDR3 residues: CASSYEQGQGSPLHF. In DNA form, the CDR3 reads TGTGCCAGCAGTTACGAGCAGGGCCAAGGTTCACCCCTCCACTTT.

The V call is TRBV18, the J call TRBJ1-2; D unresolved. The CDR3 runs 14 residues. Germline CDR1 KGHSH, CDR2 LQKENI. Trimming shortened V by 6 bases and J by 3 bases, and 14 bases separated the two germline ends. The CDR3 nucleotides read TGTGCCAGCTCCGACGCTTTAAACGACTATGGCTACACCTTC. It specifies CASSDALNDYGYTF.

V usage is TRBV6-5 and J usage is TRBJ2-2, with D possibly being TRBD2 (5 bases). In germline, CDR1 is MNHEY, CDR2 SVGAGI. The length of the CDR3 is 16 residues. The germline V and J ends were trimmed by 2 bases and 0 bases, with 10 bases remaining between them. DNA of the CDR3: TGTGCCAGCAGTTACGAGCGGCGCACGAACACCGGGGAGCTGTTTTTT. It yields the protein CASSYERRTNTGELFF.

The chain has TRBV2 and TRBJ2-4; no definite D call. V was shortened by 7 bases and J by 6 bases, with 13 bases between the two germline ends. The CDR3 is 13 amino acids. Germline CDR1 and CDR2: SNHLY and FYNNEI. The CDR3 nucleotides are TGTGCCAGCATGGCCGGACCGGGAAACATTCAGTACTTC. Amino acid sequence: CASMAGPGNIQYF.

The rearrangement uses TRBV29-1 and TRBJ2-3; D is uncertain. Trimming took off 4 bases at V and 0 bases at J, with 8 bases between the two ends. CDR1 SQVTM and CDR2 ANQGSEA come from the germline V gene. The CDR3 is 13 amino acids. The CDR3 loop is CSVAAVSTDTQYF. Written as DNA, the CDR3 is TGCAGCGTTGCCGCAGTCAGCACAGATACGCAGTATTTT.

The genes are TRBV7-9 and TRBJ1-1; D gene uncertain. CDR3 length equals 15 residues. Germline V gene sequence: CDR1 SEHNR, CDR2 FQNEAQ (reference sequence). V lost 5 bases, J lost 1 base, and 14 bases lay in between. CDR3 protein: CASSVRRDGNTEAFF. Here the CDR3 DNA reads TGTGCCAGCAGCGTTAGGCGAGACGGGAACACTGAAGCTTTCTTT.

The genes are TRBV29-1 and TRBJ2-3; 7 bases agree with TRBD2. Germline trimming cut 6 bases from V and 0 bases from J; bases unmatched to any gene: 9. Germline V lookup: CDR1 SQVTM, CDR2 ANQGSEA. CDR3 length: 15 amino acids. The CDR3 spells CSVLPSGTSTDTQYF. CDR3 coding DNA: TGCAGCGTATTACCTAGCGGAACTAGCACAGATACGCAGTATTTT.

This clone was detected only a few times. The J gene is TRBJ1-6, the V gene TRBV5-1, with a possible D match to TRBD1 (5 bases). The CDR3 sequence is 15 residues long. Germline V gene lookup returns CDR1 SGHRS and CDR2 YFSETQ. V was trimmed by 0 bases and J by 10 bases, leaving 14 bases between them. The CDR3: CASSLVMAQGSPLHF. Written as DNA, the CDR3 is TGCGCCAGCAGCTTGGTGATGGCGCAGGGATCACCCCTCCACTTT.

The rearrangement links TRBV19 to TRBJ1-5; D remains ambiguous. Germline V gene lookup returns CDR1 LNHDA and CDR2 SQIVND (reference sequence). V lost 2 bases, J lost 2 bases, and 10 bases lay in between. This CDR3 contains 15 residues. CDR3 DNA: TGTGCCAGTAGTATATTCGGGAGGGGCAATCAGCCCCAGCATTTT. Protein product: CASSIFGRGNQPQHF. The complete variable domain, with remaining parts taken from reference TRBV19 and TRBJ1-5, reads DGGITQSPKYLFRKEGQNVTLSCEQNLNHDAMYWYRQDPGQGLRLIYYSQIVNDFQKGDIAEGYSVSREKKESFPLTVTSAQKNPTAFYLCASSIFGRGNQPQHFGDGTRLSIL.

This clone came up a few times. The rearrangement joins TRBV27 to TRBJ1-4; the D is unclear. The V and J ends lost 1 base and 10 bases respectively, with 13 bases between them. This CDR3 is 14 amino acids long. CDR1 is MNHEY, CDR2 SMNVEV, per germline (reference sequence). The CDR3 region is CASSLLGAPSKLFF. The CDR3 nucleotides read TGTGCCAGCAGTTTATTGGGTGCACCTTCAAAACTGTTTTTT.

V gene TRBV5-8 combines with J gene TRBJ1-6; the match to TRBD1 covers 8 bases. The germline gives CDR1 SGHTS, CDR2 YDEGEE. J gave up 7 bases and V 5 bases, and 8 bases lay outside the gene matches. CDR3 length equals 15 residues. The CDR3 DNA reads TGTGCCAGCAGACCCCGGCAGGGGGCGAATTCACCCCTCCACTTT. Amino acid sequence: CASRPRQGANSPLHF.

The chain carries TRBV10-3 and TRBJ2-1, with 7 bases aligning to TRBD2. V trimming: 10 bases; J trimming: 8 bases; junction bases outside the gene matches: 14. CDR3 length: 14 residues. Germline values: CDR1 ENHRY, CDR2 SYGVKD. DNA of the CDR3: TGTGCCACCACATCCGGACTAGGTTCTTATGAGCAGTTCTTC. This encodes CATTSGLGSYEQFF.

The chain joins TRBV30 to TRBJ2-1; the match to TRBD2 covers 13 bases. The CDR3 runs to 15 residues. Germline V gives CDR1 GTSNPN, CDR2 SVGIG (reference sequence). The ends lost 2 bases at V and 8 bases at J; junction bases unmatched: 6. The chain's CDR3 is CAWSTGLAGIDEQFF. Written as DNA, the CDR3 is TGTGCCTGGAGTACGGGACTAGCGGGGATTGATGAGCAGTTCTTC.

The CDR3 spells CASSGGLGNTGELFF. DNA for the CDR3: TGCGCCAGCAGCGGGGGTCTGGGGAACACCGGGGAGCTGTTTTTT. The gene calls are TRBV5-1 and TRBJ2-2; D may match TRBD1 or TRBD2 (5 bases each). CDR3 length: 15 residues. Germline V gives CDR1 SGHRS, CDR2 YFSETQ. V was trimmed by 4 bases and J by 1 base, leaving 11 bases between them.